The 26 T cell receptor beta chains below all came from one sample that was sequenced in a study of Tregs in tolerant kidney transplant recipients. Sequencing was performed with immunoSEQ multiplex PCR; in TCRdb, only in-frame clones are kept and a portion is missing. The data hold 90,000 or so clones, with around nine tenths observed a single time. Sequencing input: CD8+ T cells from blood. These receptors all stem from a human donor in good health.

The chain has TRBV27 and TRBJ2-2, with D uncertain. The CDR3 runs to 13 residues. V dropped 6 bases and J dropped 5 bases, with 10 bases sitting between them. Per germline, CDR1 MNHEY and CDR2 SMNVEV (reference sequence). The DNA of the CDR3 is TGTGCCAGCAGCCTAACTACGACCGGGGAGCTGTTTTTT. Encoded protein: CASSLTTTGELFF.

The chain has TRBV30 and TRBJ1-1; 7 bases fit TRBD1. Germline CDR1 is GTSNPN and CDR2 is SVGIG (reference sequence). The CDR3 is made up of 13 amino acids. The junction had 5 bases not matched to a gene; V was cut back by 3 bases and J by 4 bases. The CDR3 DNA follows: TGTGCCTGGAGAGACGACAGGGCCACTGAAGCTTTCTTT. Protein: CAWRDDRATEAFF.

The chain couples TRBV19 to TRBJ2-5; D possibly corresponds to TRBD2 (5 bases). CDR1 LNHDA and CDR2 SQIVND come from the germline V gene (reference sequence). Trimming took off 6 bases at V and 4 bases at J, with 18 bases between the two ends. The CDR3 runs 15 residues. The DNA for the CDR3 is TGTGCCAGTAGCGACACGGGGAGTCTCAGAGAGACCCAGTACTTC. It specifies CASSDTGSLRETQYF.

The chain couples TRBV7-6 to TRBJ1-2; 11 bases map to TRBD1. The CDR3 has 15 amino acids. Germline loops: CDR1 SGHVS, CDR2 FNYEAQ. Trimming cost V 4 bases and J 2 bases; bases outside gene matches: 3. CDR3 sequence: CASSWGQGVNYGYTF. The CDR3 nucleotides are TGTGCCAGCAGCTGGGGACAGGGGGTAAACTATGGCTACACCTTC.

The rearrangement joins TRBV9 to TRBJ1-5, with a weak D call TRBD1 (5 bases). The germline V and J ends were trimmed by 3 bases and 4 bases, with 14 bases remaining between them. The CDR3 contains 15 residues. The germline V gene encodes CDR1 SGDLS and CDR2 YYNGEE. CDR3 loop: CASSAQGDGNQPQHF. CDR3 DNA sequence: TGTGCCAGCAGCGCCCAGGGAGATGGAAATCAGCCCCAGCATTTT.

This clone has more than one count but fewer than ten. The gene calls are TRBV5-6 and TRBJ2-2, with D uncertain. Trimming removed 2 bases from V and 1 base from J, with 12 bases in between. Per germline, CDR1 SGHDT and CDR2 YYEEEE. The CDR3 loop spans 16 amino acids. CDR3 coding DNA: TGTGCCAGCAGCTTACTGGCTGGAGAGAACACCGGGGAGCTGTTTTTT. It is translated as CASSLLAGENTGELFF.

The CDR3 sequence is CASCWGGAYGYTF. CDR3 coding DNA: TGTGCCAGCTGTTGGGGAGGAGCCTATGGCTACACCTTC. The genes are TRBV5-4 and TRBJ1-2; D unresolved. Per the germline V gene, CDR1 is SGHNT and CDR2 is YYREEE (reference sequence). Trimming left V 7 bases short and J 4 bases short, with 14 bases between. CDR3 length equals 13 residues.

The chain combines TRBV27 with TRBJ2-1; D ambiguous. Trimming took off 5 bases at V and 0 bases at J, with 11 bases between the two ends. This CDR3 spans 15 amino acids. CDR1 MNHEY and CDR2 SMNVEV come from the germline V gene (reference sequence). CDR3 amino acids: CASSPTDFSYNEQFF. In nucleotides, the CDR3 is TGTGCCAGCAGTCCAACTGACTTCTCCTACAATGAGCAGTTCTTC.

The rearrangement uses TRBV25-1 and TRBJ1-5; unclear D gene. Germline V gene lookup returns CDR1 MGHDK and CDR2 SYGVNS. The CDR3 sequence is 14 residues long. Trimming removed 4 bases from V and 8 bases from J, with 15 bases in between. The CDR3 sequence is CASSGEGFGKPQHF. The CDR3 DNA is TGTGCCAGCAGTGGGGAAGGGTTCGGGAAGCCCCAGCATTTT.

The chain carries TRBV19 and TRBJ1-4; TRBD1 is a possible D gene (6 bases). The CDR3 sequence is 14 residues long. The V and J ends lost 5 bases and 4 bases respectively, with 11 bases between them. Germline V gives CDR1 LNHDA, CDR2 SQIVND (reference sequence). The CDR3 here is CASSGQQFNEKLFF. CDR3 coding DNA: TGTGCCAGTAGTGGACAGCAATTTAATGAAAAACTGTTTTTT.

V is TRBV5-1 and J is TRBJ2-3; D gene uncertain. The CDR3 has 11 residues. V lost 2 bases to trimming and J lost 6 bases, with 4 bases between them. Germline V gives CDR1 SGHRS, CDR2 YFSETQ. DNA for the CDR3: TGCGCCAGCAGCTTTGATGATACGCAGTATTTT. Translating it yields CASSFDDTQYF.

This chain links TRBV19 with TRBJ2-7, with TRBD2 matching 11 bases. Looked up from germline, CDR1 is LNHDA and CDR2 is SQIVND (reference sequence). CDR3 length equals 13 residues. The junction had 0 bases not matched to a gene; V was cut back by 1 base and J by 7 bases. CDR3 coding DNA: TGTGCCAGTAGTATAGGACTAGCGGGGGAGCAGTACTTC. Protein: CASSIGLAGEQYF.

The CDR3 spells CASVPPGDRGSPYEQYF. The DNA of the CDR3 is TGTGCCTCCGTCCCCCCAGGAGACAGGGGGTCCCCCTACGAGCAGTACTTC. The rearrangement joins TRBV7-8 to TRBJ2-7, with TRBD1 identical over 9 bases. CDR1 is SGHVS, CDR2 FQNEAQ, per germline. CDR3 length equals 17 residues. V lost 11 bases to trimming and J lost 2 bases; unmatched junction nucleotides: 19.

This chain joins TRBV9 and TRBJ2-5; 9 bases fit TRBD2. Germline CDR1 is SGDLS and CDR2 is YYNGEE. The CDR3 spans 15 residues. Unmatched junction bases numbered 5, after V lost 1 base and J lost 4 bases. CDR3 nucleotide sequence: TGTGCCAGCAGCGTAATCGGTAGCGGGGGAGAGACCCAGTACTTC. It codes for CASSVIGSGGETQYF.

CDR3 residues: CASSRAGDPNEQFF. The CDR3 nucleotides are TGTGCCAGCAGTCGAGCGGGAGACCCCAATGAGCAGTTCTTC. This rearrangement joins TRBV6-1 to TRBJ2-1; 8 nucleotides align to TRBD2. V lost 5 bases, J lost 6 bases, and 6 bases stayed unmatched. Per germline, CDR1 MNHNS and CDR2 SASEGT. The CDR3 contains 14 residues.

This chain links TRBV29-1 with TRBJ1-2; D may be TRBD1 (6 bases). The CDR3 has 16 amino acids. Germline values: CDR1 SQVTM, CDR2 ANQGSEA. V gave up 5 bases and J gave up 4 bases, with 23 bases separating them. CDR3 residues: CSVLNYREGKGYGYTF. CDR3 DNA: TGCAGCGTTCTCAACTACAGGGAAGGGAAGGGCTATGGCTACACCTTC.

The rearrangement uses TRBV6-5 and TRBJ1-1; no definite D call. The germline V gene encodes CDR1 MNHEY and CDR2 SVGAGI. This CDR3 has 11 amino acids. V was shortened by 8 bases and J by 4 bases, with 8 bases between the two germline ends. The chain's CDR3 is CASRRGTEAFF. In nucleotides, the CDR3 is TGTGCCAGCCGTCGGGGCACTGAAGCTTTCTTT.

The rearrangement joins TRBV14 to TRBJ2-1; D is unclear. The germline CDR1 and CDR2 sequences are SGHDN and FVKESK. V was cut by 0 bases and J by 6 bases, with 6 bases left in between. CDR3 length: 13 amino acids. CDR3 amino acids: CASSQDWGNEQFF. CDR3 coding DNA: TGTGCCAGCAGCCAAGATTGGGGCAATGAGCAGTTCTTC.

The chain employs TRBV5-6 and TRBJ2-7; 8 bases line up with TRBD2. The CDR3 length is 13 residues. J gave up 6 bases and V 4 bases, and 6 bases lay outside the gene matches. Germline V gene sequence: CDR1 SGHDT, CDR2 YYEEEE. CDR3 amino acids: CASSVYGGAEQYF. DNA of the CDR3: TGTGCCAGCAGCGTATACGGGGGGGCCGAGCAGTACTTC.

The chain combines TRBV5-4 with TRBJ2-3, with TRBD2 matching 15 bases. Germline CDR1 SGHNT, CDR2 YYREEE (reference sequence). Germline trimming cut 3 bases from V and 3 bases from J; bases unmatched to any gene: 2. This CDR3 region has 16 residues. The CDR3 sequence is CASSWGLAGGTDTQYF. The DNA of the CDR3 is TGTGCCAGCAGCTGGGGACTAGCGGGAGGAACAGATACGCAGTATTTT.

V and J are TRBV5-6 and TRBJ1-5; 7 nucleotides match TRBD1. V shed 4 bases and J 5 bases; nucleotides not matched to a gene: 6. Germline-derived CDR1 and CDR2 are SGHDT and YYEEEE. The length of the CDR3 is 14 residues. The CDR3 bases are TGTGCCAGCAGCGTGTACAGGGGACATCAGCCCCAGCATTTT. Translated: CASSVYRGHQPQHF.

V usage is TRBV6-1 and J usage is TRBJ2-3; D is ambiguous. Germline lookup yields CDR1 MNHNS and CDR2 SASEGT. CDR3 length: 13 amino acids. The V end lost 2 bases, the J end lost 4 bases, and 7 bases lay between the germline ends. The CDR3 DNA reads TGTGCCAGCAGTGAAATCGTGGCAGATACGCAGTATTTT. This encodes CASSEIVADTQYF.

In its sample, this clone was seen once. The chain is built from TRBV30 and TRBJ2-2; 8 nucleotides line up with TRBD2. This CDR3 spans 12 amino acids. V shed 7 bases, J shed 6 bases, and the junction held 4 bases outside the gene matches. Germline loops: CDR1 GTSNPN, CDR2 SVGIG (reference sequence). CDR3 in DNA: TGTGCCTTCGGGGGGGCATCCGGGGAGCTGTTTTTT. Translated: CAFGGASGELFF.

A single count supports this clone. This chain uses TRBV4-1 with TRBJ2-5, with TRBD2 matching over 11 bases. Germline CDR1 is MGHRA and CDR2 is YSYEKL. The CDR3 is made up of 18 amino acids. V lost 2 bases to trimming and J lost 0 bases; unmatched junction nucleotides: 8. CDR3 bases: TGCGCCAGCAGCCAATACCTAGCGGGAGGACCATACCAAGAGACCCAGTACTTC. This translates into CASSQYLAGGPYQETQYF.

The chain combines TRBV6-5 with TRBJ1-2, with 7 bases matching TRBD1. This CDR3 comprises 13 residues. Germline-derived CDR1 and CDR2 are MNHEY and SVGAGI. Trimming took 2 bases from V and 6 from J; bases not matched to a gene: 3. For the CDR3, the DNA is TGTGCCAGCAGTTACACAGGGGAGGATGGCTACACCTTC. Translated, it gives CASSYTGEDGYTF.

The J gene is TRBJ2-1, the V gene TRBV27; D remains ambiguous. The CDR3 loop spans 12 amino acids. Looked up from germline, CDR1 is MNHEY and CDR2 is SMNVEV (reference sequence). The V end was cut by 5 bases, the J end by 6 bases, with 8 bases between. This chain's CDR3 is CASSPSRNEQFF. CDR3 DNA sequence: TGTGCCAGCAGTCCCTCGCGCAATGAGCAGTTCTTC.